This TCR beta chain was retrieved from a study of metastatic and nonmetastatic thyroid tumors. TCRdb used MiXCR to call clones anew from the PCR reads. The sample contains around 28,000 clones, roughly 13% of which appear only once. Treatment of any kind had been given to no patient before thyroid surgery. V lost 6 bases to trimming and J lost 7 bases, with 16 bases between them. Germline V gene sequence: CDR1 MNHEY, CDR2 SVGEGT. The CDR3 consists of 14 residues. Material: blood. The rearrangement joins TRBV6-2 or TRBV6-3 to TRBJ2-1; D perhaps matches TRBD2 (6 bases). This TCR was recovered from a female donor with papillary thyroid cancer or a benign thyroid nodule (not recorded which). Some clones in this sample may be carry-over from other donors' samples. DNA of the CDR3: TGTGCCAGCAGCCTCGGGAGTGGGGGGAATGAGCAGTTCTTC. It yields the protein CASSLGSGGNEQFF.